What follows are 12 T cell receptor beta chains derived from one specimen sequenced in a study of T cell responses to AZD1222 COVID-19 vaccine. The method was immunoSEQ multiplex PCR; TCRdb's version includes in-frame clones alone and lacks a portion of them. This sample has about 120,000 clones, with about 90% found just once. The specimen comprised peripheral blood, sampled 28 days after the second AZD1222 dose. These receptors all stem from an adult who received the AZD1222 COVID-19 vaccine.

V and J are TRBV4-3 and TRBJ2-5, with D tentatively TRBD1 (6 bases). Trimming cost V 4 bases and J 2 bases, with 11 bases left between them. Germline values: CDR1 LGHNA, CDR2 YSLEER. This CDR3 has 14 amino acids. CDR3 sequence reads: CASSLTDRQETQYF. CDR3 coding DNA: TGCGCCAGCAGCCTTACGGACAGACAAGAGACCCAGTACTTC.

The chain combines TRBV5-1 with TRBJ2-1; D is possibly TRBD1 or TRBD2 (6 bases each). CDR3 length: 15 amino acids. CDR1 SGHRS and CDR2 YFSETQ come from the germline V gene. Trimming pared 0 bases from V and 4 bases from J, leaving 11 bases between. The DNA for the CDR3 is TGCGCCAGCAGCTTGGAGGGGGACTCGTACAATGAGCAGTTCTTC. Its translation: CASSLEGDSYNEQFF.

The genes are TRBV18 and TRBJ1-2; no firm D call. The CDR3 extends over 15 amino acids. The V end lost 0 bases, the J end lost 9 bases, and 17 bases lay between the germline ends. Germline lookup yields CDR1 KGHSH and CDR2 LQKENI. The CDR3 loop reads CASSPPKGSSSSYTF. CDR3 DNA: TGTGCCAGCTCACCACCGAAAGGGAGCTCCTCGAGCTACACCTTC.

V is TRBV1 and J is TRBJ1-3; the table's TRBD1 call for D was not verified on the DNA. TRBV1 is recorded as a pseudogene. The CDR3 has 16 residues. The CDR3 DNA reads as TGCACCAGCAGCCAAACACACGAACCCTCTGGAAACACCATATATTTT. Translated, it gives CTSSQTHEPSGNTIYF.

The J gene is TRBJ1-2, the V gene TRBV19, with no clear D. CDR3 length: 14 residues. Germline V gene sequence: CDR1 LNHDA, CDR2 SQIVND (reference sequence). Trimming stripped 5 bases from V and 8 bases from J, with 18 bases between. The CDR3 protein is CASSRPPEERGYTF. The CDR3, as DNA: TGTGCCAGTAGTCGTCCCCCGGAGGAGCGGGGCTACACCTTC.

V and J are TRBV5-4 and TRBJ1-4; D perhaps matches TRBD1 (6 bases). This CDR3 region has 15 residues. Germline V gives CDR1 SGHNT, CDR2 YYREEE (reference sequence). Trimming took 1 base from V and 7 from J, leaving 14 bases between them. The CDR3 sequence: CASSLMGAQGEKLFF. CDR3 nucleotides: TGTGCCAGCAGCTTGATGGGGGCGCAGGGTGAAAAACTGTTTTTT.

DNA of the CDR3: TGTGCCAGCTCAAAGACAGGCTCCAATCAGCCCCAGCATTTT. This translates into CASSKTGSNQPQHF. The chain carries TRBV18 and TRBJ1-5, with a weak D call TRBD1 (6 bases). V was clipped by 5 bases and J by 3 bases, with 11 bases between them. This CDR3 region has 14 residues. Per the germline V gene, CDR1 is KGHSH and CDR2 is LQKENI.

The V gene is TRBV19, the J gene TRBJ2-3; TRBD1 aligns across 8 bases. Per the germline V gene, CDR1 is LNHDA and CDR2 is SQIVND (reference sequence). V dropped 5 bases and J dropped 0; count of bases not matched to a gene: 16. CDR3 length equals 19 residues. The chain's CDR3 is CASSCRDRTPRTSTDTQYF. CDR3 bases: TGTGCCAGTAGTTGTCGGGACAGGACGCCTAGAACTAGCACAGATACGCAGTATTTT.

CDR3 DNA sequence: TGTGCCAGCAGCCCCTCTAGGACCGACTCAGGGGACACTGAAGCTTTCTTT. It yields the protein CASSPSRTDSGDTEAFF. The V gene is TRBV5-6, the J gene TRBJ1-1, with a possible D match to TRBD1 (6 bases). This CDR3 region has 17 residues. Germline lookup yields CDR1 SGHDT and CDR2 YYEEEE. The V gene lost 4 bases and the J gene lost 3 bases, with 22 bases spanning the gap.

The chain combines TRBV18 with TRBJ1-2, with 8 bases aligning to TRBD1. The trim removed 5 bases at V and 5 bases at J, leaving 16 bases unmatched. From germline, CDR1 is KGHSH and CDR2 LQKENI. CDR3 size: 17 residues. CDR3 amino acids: CASSDATLGQATYGYTF. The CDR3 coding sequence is TGTGCCAGCTCAGACGCCACCTTGGGACAGGCAACATATGGCTACACCTTC.

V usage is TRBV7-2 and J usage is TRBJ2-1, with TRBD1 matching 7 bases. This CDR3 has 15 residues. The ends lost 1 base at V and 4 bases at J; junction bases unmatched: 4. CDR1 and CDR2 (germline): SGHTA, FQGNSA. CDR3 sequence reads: CASSLVQGEYNEQFF. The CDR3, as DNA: TGTGCCAGCAGCTTAGTTCAGGGGGAGTACAATGAGCAGTTCTTC. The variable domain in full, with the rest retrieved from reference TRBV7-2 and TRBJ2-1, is GAGVSQSPSNKVTEKGKDVELRCDPISGHTALYWYRQSLGQGLEFLIYFQGNSAPDKSGLPSDRFSAERTGGSVSTLTIQRTQQEDSAVYLCASSLVQGEYNEQFFGPGTRLTVL.

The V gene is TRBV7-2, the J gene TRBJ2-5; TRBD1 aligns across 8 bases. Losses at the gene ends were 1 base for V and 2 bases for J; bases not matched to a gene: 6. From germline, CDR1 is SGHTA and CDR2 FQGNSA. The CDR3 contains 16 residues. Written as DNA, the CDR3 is TGTGCCAGCAGCTTAGGGCCTGGACAGGGACAAGAGACCCAGTACTTC. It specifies CASSLGPGQGQETQYF.